This T cell receptor (beta chain) was captured by sequencing in a study of STAT5B mutations in CD4+ large granular lymphocyte leukemia. The wider study: Among healthy controls, a particular HLA allele went with more CDR3 'QG' motifs.

Notes on this clone: Its antigen is currently unknown.

Findings and limits, study-wide: Patient CD4-sorted repertoires stayed more clonal than healthy ones after leukemic-clone removal. Compared with healthy controls (2/35), patient top clones favored TRBV06 (8/27). No patients shared main leukemic clonotypes, though less than 30% appeared at low frequency elsewhere.

Germline V gene lookup returns CDR1 SGHRS and CDR2 YFSETQ. The ends were cut back, 2 bases at V and 3 bases at J, with 8 bases in the middle. The CDR3 is 14 residues long. This table comes from immunoSEQ multiplex PCR, and its TCRdb copy is limited to in-frame clones, with some not included. The data show 37,000 or so clones, with roughly four fifths seen just once and 3.6% held by the top ten. This TCR came from a human donor in good health. Sequenced: CD4+ T cells from blood buffy coats. This chain joins TRBV5-1 and TRBJ2-2; D call uncertain. The CDR3, as DNA: TGCGCCAGCAGCTTCTTAGCAGACACCGGGGAGCTGTTTTTT. Encoded protein: CASSFLADTGELFF.